The 3 T cell receptor beta chains presented below share a single source sample, sequenced in a study of T cell repertoires in cytomegalovirus infection. TCRdb redid the calling of the reads with MiXCR, one entry per CDR3 protein. The sample lists 150,000 to 200,000 distinct CDR3 sequences, roughly 17% occurring once. The sample consisted of CD8+ T cells from PBMCs. These receptors were obtained from a human donor in good health (CMV status not recorded). Some clones in this sample may be carry-over from other donors' samples.

This clonotype was found a few times. V usage is TRBV7-8 and J usage is TRBJ2-1; 8 bases are a match to TRBD1. Germline V lookup: CDR1 SGHVS, CDR2 FQNEAQ. The CDR3 has 20 amino acids. J gave up 0 bases and V 5 bases, and 18 bases lay outside the gene matches. The CDR3 here is CASSPRTGSVIFLSYNEQFF. CDR3 bases: TGTGCCAGCAGCCCTCGGACAGGGTCCGTAATATTCCTCTCCTACAATGAGCAGTTCTTC.

Here the CDR3 reads CASALESPISYEQYF. The CDR3 region has the DNA TGTGCCAGCGCTCTGGAAAGCCCCATCTCCTACGAGCAGTACTTC. The chain uses TRBV6-5 and TRBJ2-7; D is undetermined. The CDR3 runs to 15 residues. Trimming took 8 bases from V and 0 from J, leaving 17 bases between them. Germline V CDR1 and CDR2: MNHEY, SVGAGI.

This clonotype was counted between two and nine times. The rearrangement uses TRBV20-1 and TRBJ2-7; 7 positions agree with TRBD1. The trim removed 0 bases at V and 4 bases at J, leaving 6 bases unmatched. CDR3 size: 14 residues. Germline CDR1 is DFQATT and CDR2 is SNEGSKA (reference sequence). CDR3 amino acids: CSAREGDRTYEQYF. CDR3 coding DNA: TGCAGTGCTAGAGAGGGGGACAGAACTTACGAGCAGTACTTC.